This T cell receptor (beta chain) was found in a study of blood T cell repertoires in COVID-19. As processed by the authors: Reference gene primers were amplified, and this amplification served to estimate nucleated cell counts. Produced via immunoSEQ multiplex PCR; TCRdb's table is partial and in-frame only. That table gives V, J and clone size, and the DNA gave D and trimming. The table includes around 300,000 clones, around 90% detected once. This CDR3 comprises 19 residues. The ends lost 1 base at V and 0 bases at J; junction bases unmatched: 7. CDR1 and CDR2 from the germline V gene are SGHVS and FQNEAQ. The participants were between roughly 18 and 89 years old and came from 24 US areas. Cohorts were assigned according to the clinical history that participants reported.

The sequencing input was PBMCs or T cells enriched from blood (not recorded which). The sequence was collected from a woman aged 30 to 39 who had recovered from COVID-19. The chain is built from TRBV7-8 and TRBJ2-1, with 12 bases aligning to TRBD1. The CDR3 loop is CASSLDGTGGLSSYNEQFF. The CDR3 DNA sequence: TGTGCCAGCAGCTTAGATGGGACAGGGGGCCTTAGCTCCTACAATGAGCAGTTCTTC.